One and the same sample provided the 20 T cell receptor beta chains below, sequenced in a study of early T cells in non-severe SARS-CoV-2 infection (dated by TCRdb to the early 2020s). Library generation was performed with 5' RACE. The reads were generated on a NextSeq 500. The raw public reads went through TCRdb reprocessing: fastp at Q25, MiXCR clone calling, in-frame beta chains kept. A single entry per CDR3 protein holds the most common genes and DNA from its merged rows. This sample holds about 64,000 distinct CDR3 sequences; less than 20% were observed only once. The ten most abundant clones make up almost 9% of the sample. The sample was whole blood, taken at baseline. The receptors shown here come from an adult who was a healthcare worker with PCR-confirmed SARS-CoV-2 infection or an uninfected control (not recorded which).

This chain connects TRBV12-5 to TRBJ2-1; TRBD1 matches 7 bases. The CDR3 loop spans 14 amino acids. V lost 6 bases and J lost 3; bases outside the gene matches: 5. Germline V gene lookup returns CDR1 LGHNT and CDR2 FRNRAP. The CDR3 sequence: CASGPGTVYNEQFF. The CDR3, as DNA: TGTGCTAGTGGGCCGGGGACAGTCTACAATGAGCAGTTCTTC.

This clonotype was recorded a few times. CDR3 DNA: TGTGCCAGCTCCCCCAGAGCCGGCAACACTGAAGCTTTCTTT. Translation: CASSPRAGNTEAFF. J is TRBJ1-1 and V is TRBV18; D gene ambiguous. There are 14 residues in the CDR3. V lost 6 bases to trimming and J lost 2 bases, with 13 bases between them. Per germline, CDR1 KGHSH and CDR2 LQKENI.

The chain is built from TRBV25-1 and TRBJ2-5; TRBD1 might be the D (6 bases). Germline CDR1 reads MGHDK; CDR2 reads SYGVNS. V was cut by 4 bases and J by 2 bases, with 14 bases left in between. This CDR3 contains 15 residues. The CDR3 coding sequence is TGTGCCAGCAGTGTACGGACAGAGAAGCAAGAGACCCAGTACTTC. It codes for CASSVRTEKQETQYF.

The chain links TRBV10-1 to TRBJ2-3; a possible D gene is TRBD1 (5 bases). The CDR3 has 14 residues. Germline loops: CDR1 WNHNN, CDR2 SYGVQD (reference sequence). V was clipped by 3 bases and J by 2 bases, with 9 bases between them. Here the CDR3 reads CASSDRVITDTQYF. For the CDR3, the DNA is TGCGCCAGCAGTGACAGGGTAATCACAGATACGCAGTATTTT.

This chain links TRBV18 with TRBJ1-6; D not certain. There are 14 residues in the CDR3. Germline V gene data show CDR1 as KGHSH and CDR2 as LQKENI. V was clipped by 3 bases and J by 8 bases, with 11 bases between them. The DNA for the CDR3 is TGTGCCAGCTCACCGCTTACAGCGGATTCACCCCTCCACTTT. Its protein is CASSPLTADSPLHF.

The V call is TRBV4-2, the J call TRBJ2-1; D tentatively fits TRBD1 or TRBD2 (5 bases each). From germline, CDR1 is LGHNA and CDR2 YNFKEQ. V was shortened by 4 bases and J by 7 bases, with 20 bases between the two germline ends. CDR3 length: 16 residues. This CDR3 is CASSLSTQGRSNEQFF. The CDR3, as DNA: TGTGCCAGCAGCCTCTCAACGCAGGGACGATCTAATGAGCAGTTCTTC.

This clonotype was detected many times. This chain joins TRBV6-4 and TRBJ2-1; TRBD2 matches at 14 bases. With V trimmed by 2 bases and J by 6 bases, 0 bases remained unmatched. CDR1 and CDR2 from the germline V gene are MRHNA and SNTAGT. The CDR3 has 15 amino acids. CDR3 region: CASSDGLAGGNEQFF. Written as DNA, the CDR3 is TGTGCCAGCAGTGACGGACTAGCGGGAGGCAATGAGCAGTTCTTC.

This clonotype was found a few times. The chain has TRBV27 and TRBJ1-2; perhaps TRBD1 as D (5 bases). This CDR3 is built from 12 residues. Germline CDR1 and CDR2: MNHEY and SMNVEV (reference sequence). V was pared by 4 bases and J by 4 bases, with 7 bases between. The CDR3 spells CASSSGGYGYTF. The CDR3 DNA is TGTGCCAGCAGTTCCGGGGGCTATGGCTACACCTTC.

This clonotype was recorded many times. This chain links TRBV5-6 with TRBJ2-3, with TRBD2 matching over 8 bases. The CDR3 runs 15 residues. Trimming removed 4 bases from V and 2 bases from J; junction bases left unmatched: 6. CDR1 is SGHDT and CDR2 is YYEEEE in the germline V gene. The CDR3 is CASSITSGFTDTQYF. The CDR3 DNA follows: TGTGCCAGCAGCATCACTAGCGGATTCACAGATACGCAGTATTTT.

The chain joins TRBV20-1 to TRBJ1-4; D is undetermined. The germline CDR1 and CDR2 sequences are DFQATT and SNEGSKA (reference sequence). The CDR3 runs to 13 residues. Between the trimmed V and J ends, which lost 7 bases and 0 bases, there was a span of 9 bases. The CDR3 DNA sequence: TGCAGTGGACTCCACGCAACTAATGAAAAACTGTTTTTT. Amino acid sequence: CSGLHATNEKLFF.

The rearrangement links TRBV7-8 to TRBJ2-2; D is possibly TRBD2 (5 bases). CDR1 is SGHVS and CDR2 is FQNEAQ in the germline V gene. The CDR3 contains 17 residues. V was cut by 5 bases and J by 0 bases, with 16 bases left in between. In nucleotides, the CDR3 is TGTGCCAGCAGCCGGGTGACGGGGTGGACGAACACCGGGGAGCTGTTTTTT. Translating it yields CASSRVTGWTNTGELFF.

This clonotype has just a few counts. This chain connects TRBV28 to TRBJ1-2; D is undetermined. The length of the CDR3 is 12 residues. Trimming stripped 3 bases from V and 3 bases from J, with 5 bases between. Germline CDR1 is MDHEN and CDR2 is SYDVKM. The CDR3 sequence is CASSLGYYGYTF. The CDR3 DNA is TGTGCCAGCAGTTTGGGATACTATGGCTACACCTTC.

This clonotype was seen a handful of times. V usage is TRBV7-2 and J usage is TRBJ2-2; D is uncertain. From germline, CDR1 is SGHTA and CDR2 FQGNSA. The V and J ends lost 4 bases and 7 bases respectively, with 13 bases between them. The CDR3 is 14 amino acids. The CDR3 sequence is CASSWSRLGGELFF. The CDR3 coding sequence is TGTGCCAGCAGCTGGAGCCGCTTGGGCGGGGAGCTGTTTTTT.

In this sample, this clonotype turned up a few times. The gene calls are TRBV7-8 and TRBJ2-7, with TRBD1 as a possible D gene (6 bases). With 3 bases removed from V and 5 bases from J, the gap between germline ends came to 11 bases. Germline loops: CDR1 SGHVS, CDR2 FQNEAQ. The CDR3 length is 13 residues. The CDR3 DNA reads TGTGCCAGCAGCTTCGGACAGCGAGACGAGCAGTACTTC. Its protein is CASSFGQRDEQYF. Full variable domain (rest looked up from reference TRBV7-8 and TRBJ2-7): GAGVSQSPRYKVAKRGQDVALRCDPISGHVSLFWYQQALGQGPEFLTYFQNEAQLDKSGLPSDRFFAERPEGSVSTLKIQRTQQEDSAVYLCASSFGQRDEQYFGPGTRLTVT.

The CDR3 DNA reads as TGTGCCAGCAGGACGCAGGGTACCGGGGAGCTGTTTTTT. Protein product: CASRTQGTGELFF. J is TRBJ2-2 and V is TRBV2; D perhaps matches TRBD1 (5 bases). This CDR3 spans 13 amino acids. With 6 bases removed from V and 5 bases from J, the gap between germline ends came to 10 bases. The V gene's germline CDR1 is SNHLY and CDR2 FYNNEI.

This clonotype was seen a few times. CDR3 nucleotide sequence: TGTGCCAGCAGCTTGTTAGCGAGGAACACCGGGGAGCTGTTTTTT. Protein product: CASSLLARNTGELFF. This chain uses TRBV7-9 with TRBJ2-2; possible D gene TRBD2, 5 bases. CDR3 length: 15 amino acids. V was trimmed by 3 bases and J by 1 base, leaving 9 bases between them. The germline gives CDR1 SEHNR, CDR2 FQNEAQ (reference sequence). Together with reference TRBV7-9 and TRBJ2-2, the CDR3 gives the full variable domain: DTGVSQNPRHKITKRGQNVTFRCDPISEHNRLYWYRQTLGQGPEFLTYFQNEAQLEKSRLLSDRFSAERPKGSFSTLEIQRTEQGDSAMYLCASSLLARNTGELFFGEGSRLTVL.

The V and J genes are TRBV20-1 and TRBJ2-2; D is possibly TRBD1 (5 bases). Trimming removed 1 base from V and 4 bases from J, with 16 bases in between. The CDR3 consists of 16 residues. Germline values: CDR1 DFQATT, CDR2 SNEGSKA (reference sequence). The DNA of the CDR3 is TGCAGTGCTAGAGCCTACATACACCAGGGCACCGGGGAGCTGTTTTTT. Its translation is CSARAYIHQGTGELFF.

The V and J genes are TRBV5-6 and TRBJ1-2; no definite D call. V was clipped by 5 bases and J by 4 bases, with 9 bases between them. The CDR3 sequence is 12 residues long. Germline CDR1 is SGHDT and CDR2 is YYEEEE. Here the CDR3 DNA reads TGTGCCAGCAGAAAAATGGGCTATGGCTACACCTTC. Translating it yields CASRKMGYGYTF.

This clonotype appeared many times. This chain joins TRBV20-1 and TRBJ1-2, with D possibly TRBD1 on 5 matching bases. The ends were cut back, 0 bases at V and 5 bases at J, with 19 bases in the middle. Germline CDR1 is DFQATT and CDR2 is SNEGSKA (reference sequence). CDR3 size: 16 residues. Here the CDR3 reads CSARDRTKQEPYGYTF. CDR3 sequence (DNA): TGCAGTGCTAGAGATAGAACAAAACAGGAACCTTATGGCTACACCTTC.

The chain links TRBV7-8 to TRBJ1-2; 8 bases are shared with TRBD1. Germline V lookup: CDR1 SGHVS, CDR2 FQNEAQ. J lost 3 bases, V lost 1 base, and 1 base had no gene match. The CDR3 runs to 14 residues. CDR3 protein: CASSLVQGDYGYTF. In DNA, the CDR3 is TGTGCCAGCAGCTTAGTACAGGGGGACTATGGCTACACCTTC.